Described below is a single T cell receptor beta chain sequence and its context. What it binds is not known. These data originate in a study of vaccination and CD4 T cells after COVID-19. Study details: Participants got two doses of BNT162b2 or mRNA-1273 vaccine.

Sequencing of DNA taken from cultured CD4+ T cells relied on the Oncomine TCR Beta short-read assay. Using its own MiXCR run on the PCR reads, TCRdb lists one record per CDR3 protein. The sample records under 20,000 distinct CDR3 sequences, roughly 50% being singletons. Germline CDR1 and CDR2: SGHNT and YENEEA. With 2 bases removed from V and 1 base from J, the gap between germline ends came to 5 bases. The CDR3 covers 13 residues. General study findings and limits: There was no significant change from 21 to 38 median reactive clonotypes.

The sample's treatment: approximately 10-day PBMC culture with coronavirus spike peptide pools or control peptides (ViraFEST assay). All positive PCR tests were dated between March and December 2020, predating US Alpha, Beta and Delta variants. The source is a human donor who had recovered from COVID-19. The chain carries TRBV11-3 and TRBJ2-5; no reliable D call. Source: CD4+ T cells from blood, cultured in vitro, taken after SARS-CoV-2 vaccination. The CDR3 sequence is CASSLNSQETQYF. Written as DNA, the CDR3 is TGTGCCAGCAGCTTAAACAGCCAAGAGACCCAGTACTTC.